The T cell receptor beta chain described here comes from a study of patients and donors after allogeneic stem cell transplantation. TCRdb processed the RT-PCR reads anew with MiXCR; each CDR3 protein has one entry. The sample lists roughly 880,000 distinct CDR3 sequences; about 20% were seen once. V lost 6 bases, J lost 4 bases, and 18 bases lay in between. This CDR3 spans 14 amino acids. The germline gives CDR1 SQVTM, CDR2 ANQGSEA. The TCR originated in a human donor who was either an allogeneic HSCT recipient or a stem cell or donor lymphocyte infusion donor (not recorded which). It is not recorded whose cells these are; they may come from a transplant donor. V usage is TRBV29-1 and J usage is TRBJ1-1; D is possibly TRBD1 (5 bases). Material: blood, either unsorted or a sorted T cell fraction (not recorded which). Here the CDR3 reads CSVLTDRRGTEAFF. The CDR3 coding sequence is TGCAGCGTCCTAACCGACAGACGGGGCACTGAAGCTTTCTTT. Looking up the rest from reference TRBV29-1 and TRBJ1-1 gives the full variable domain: SAVISQKPSRDICQRGTSLTIQCQVDSQVTMMFWYRQQPGQSLTLIATANQGSEATYESGFVIDKFPISRPNLTFSTLTVSNMSPEDSSIYLCSVLTDRRGTEAFFGQGTRLTVV.